This TCR beta chain was found in a study of OX40 agonist ivuxolimab in advanced cancers. Describing the broader study: Ivuxolimab was an agonistic, fully human IgG2 monoclonal antibody directed against OX40 (CD134), a costimulatory receptor. Patients were allowed to have had prior anti-PD-1, anti-PD-L1 or anti-CTLA-4 therapy, and around 41% of the dose-escalation patients had previously received checkpoint inhibitors. Partial responses were achieved by three dose-escalation patients, of whom one had hepatocellular carcinoma and two had cutaneous melanoma. In the dose-escalation cohort, over 65% of patients were male, and the mean age was approximately 60 years, with a range of 23 to 79. The purpose of peripheral TCRbeta sequencing was to test whether ivuxolimab changed TCR sequence diversity and led to clonal T-cell expansion. Of the approximately 50 dose-escalation patients, hepatocellular carcinoma was present in approximately 20, melanoma in approximately 15, renal cell carcinoma in 9 and head and neck cancer in 9. The paper describes the monotherapy dose-escalation part (N ≈ 51 patients) of the phase I trial of ivuxolimab. Intravenous ivuxolimab was administered to patients every 2 weeks at six dose levels: 0.01, 0.1, 0.3, 1.5, 3 and 10 mg/kg.

The trial excluded patients who had a history of autoimmune disease or were on systemic immunosuppression. Peripheral blood for TCR sequencing was drawn from every dose cohort at baseline, at cycle 4 day 1 and at cycle 7 day 1. The samples were taken from a phase I, first-in-human, multicenter, open-label dose-escalation trial of ivuxolimab. Adults with locally advanced or metastatic head and neck squamous cell, hepatocellular, melanoma or renal cell carcinoma were enrolled in the trial. Before TCR sequencing, CD4+ T cells and CD8+ T cells from peripheral blood were sorted into separate populations. Genomic DNA was extracted from sorted cells for sequencing of the TCRbeta CDR3 region. The immunoSEQ Assay was used to sequence the TCRbeta CDR3 regions. This immuneACCESS table, as held by TCRdb, lists in-frame sequences with V and J called but not all clones. Of the missing ones, under half trace to an unresolved V gene in checked studies; the others have no known cause. A total of over 50,000 clones appear in this sample, 75% to 90% of them only once. In total, the top ten clones hold more than 1.3% of the sample.

On this clone: Its antigen is unknown. The record has no base qualities; no much larger clone is one base away.

The CDR1 and CDR2 encoded by the germline V gene (reference sequence) are MNHNY and SVGAGI. The junction shows trimming of 6 bases on V and 5 bases on J, plus 8 bases between the germline ends. CDR3 length: 12 amino acids, cysteine to phenylalanine. Solely the CDR3 DNA is kept, with 36 bases framed from the first base. Broad study findings and their caveats: Antigen specificity was not determined for the clonally expanded peripheral T cells. After ivuxolimab, CD8+ T cells had more expanded clones than CD4+ T cells on average. In partial responders in the 0.1-3.0 mg/kg groups, normalized peripheral clonal expansion was found to be among the lowest, especially among CD8+ T cells. At doses of 0.1 to 3.0 mg/kg, clonal expansion of both CD4+ and CD8+ blood T cells was observed from baseline to week 6. Low levels of normalized T-cell clonal expansion were also seen in some nonresponding patients.

This receptor was identified in an adult with an advanced solid tumor such as melanoma, head and neck, liver or kidney cancer. This sequence uses TRBV6-6 and TRBJ2-1; a confident D gene designation cannot be given. The source material was CD4+ or CD8+ T cells sorted from blood, sampled in a trial of the OX40 agonist ivuxolimab. DNA sequence: TGTGCCAGCAGCCCAACGGACAATGAGCAGTTCTTC. It translates as CASSPTDNEQFF.